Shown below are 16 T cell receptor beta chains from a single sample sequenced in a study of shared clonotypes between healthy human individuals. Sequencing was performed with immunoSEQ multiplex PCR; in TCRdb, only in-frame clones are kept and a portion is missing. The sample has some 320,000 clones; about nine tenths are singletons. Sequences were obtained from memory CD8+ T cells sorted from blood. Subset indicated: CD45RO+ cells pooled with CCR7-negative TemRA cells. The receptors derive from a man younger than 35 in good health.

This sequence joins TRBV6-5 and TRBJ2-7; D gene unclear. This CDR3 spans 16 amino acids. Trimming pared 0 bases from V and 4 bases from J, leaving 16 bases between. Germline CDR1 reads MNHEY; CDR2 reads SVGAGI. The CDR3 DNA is TGTGCCAGCAGTTACTCGATACCACCAACTCTTTACGAGCAGTACTTC. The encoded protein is CASSYSIPPTLYEQYF.

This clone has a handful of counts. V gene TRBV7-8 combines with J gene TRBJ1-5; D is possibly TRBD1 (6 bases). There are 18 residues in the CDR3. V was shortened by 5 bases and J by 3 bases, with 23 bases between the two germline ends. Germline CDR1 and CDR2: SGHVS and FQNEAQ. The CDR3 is CASSPHEGRGSINQPQHF. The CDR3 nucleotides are TGTGCCAGCAGCCCCCACGAGGGCAGGGGATCGATCAATCAGCCCCAGCATTTT.

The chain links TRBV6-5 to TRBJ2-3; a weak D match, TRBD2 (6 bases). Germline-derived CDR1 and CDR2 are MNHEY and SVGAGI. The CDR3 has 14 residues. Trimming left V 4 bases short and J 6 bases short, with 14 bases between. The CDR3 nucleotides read TGTGCCAGCAGTTGGCGGGAAAGACAGGATACGCAGTATTTT. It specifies CASSWRERQDTQYF.

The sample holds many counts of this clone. In nucleotides, the CDR3 is TGTGCCAGCAGCTTAGTTGCACAAGGCGAGCAGTACTTC. It codes for CASSLVAQGEQYF. The chain has TRBV11-2 and TRBJ2-7, with unresolved D. There are 13 residues in the CDR3. With 1 base removed from V and 6 bases from J, the gap between germline ends came to 10 bases. Germline CDR1 reads SGHAT; CDR2 reads FQNNGV.

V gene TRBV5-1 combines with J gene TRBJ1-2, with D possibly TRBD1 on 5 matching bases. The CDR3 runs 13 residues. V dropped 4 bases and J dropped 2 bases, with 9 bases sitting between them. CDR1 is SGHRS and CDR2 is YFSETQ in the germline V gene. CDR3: CASSLDINYGYTF. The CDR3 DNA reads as TGCGCCAGCAGCCTGGACATAAACTATGGCTACACCTTC.

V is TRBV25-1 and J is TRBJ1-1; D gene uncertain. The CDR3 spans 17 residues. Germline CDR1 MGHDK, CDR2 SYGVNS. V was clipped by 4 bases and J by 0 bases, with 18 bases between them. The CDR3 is CASSVSWAGTMNTEAFF. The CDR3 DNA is TGTGCCAGCAGTGTTTCGTGGGCAGGAACTATGAACACTGAAGCTTTCTTT.

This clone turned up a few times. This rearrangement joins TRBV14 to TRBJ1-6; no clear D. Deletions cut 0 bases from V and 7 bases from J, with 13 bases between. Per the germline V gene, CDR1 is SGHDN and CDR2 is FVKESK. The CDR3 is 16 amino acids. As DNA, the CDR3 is TGTGCCAGCAGCCAAGAGGGCAGCCATCGGAATTCACCCCTCCACTTT. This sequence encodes CASSQEGSHRNSPLHF. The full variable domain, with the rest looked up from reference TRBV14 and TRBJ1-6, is EAGVTQFPSHSVIEKGQTVTLRCDPISGHDNLYWYRRVMGKEIKFLLHFVKESKQDESGMPNNRFLAERTGGTYSTLKVQPAELEDSGVYFCASSQEGSHRNSPLHFGNGTRLTVT.

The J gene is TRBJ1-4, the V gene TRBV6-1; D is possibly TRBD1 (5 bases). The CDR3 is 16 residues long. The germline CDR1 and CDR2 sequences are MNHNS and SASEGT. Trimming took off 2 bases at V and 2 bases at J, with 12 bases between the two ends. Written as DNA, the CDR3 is TGTGCCAGCAGTGAACTTGGAGAGGGGACTAATGAAAAACTGTTTTTT. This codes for CASSELGEGTNEKLFF.

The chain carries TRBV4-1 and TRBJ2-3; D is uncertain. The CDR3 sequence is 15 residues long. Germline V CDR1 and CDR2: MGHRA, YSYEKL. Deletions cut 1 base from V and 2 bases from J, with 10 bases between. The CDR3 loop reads CASSQAVHYTDTQYF. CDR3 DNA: TGCGCCAGCAGCCAAGCGGTGCACTACACAGATACGCAGTATTTT.

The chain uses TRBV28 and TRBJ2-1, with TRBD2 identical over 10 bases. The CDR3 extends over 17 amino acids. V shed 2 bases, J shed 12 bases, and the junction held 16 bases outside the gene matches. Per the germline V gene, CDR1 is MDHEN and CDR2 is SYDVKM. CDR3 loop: CASSLRVLTSGEAVQFF. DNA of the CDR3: TGTGCCAGCAGTTTAAGGGTCTTAACTAGCGGGGAGGCCGTGCAGTTCTTC.

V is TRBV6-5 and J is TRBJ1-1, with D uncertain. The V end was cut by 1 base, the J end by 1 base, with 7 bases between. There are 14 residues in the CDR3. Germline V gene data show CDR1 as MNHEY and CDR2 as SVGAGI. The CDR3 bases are TGTGCCAGCAGTTACTACGGACCGAACACTGAAGCTTTCTTT. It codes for CASSYYGPNTEAFF.

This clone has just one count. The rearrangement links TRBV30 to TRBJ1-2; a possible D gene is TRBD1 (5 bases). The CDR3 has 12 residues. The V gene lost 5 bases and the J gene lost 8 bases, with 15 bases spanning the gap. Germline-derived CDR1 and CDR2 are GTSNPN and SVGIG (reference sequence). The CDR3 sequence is CAWSPGEGGYTF. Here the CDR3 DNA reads TGTGCCTGGTCCCCGGGGGAAGGCGGCTACACCTTC.

The CDR3 sequence is CASSQTMRAGVGGYTF. The CDR3 coding sequence is TGCGCCAGCAGCCAAACCATGCGGGCAGGAGTGGGGGGCTACACCTTC. This chain connects TRBV4-1 to TRBJ1-2, with D unclear. CDR1 and CDR2 (germline): MGHRA, YSYEKL. Trimming removed 2 bases at V and 8 bases at J, with 21 bases between. The CDR3 is 16 amino acids.

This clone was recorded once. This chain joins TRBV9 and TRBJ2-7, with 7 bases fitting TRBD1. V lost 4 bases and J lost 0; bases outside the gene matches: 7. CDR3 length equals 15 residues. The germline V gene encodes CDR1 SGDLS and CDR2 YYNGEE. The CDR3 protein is CASSPGGPLSYEQYF. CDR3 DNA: TGTGCCAGCAGCCCAGGGGGTCCCCTCTCCTACGAGCAGTACTTC.

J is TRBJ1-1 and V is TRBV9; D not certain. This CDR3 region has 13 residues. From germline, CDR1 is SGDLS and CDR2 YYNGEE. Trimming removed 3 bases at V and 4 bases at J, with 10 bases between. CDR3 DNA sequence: TGTGCCAGCAGCGGGATCTTCGGCACTGAAGCTTTCTTT. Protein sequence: CASSGIFGTEAFF.

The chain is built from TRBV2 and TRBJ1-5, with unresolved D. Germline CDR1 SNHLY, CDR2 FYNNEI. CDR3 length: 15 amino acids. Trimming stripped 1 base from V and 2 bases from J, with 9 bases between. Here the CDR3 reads CASSEVGVRNQPQHF. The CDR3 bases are TGTGCCAGCAGTGAAGTTGGGGTTCGCAATCAGCCCCAGCATTTT.